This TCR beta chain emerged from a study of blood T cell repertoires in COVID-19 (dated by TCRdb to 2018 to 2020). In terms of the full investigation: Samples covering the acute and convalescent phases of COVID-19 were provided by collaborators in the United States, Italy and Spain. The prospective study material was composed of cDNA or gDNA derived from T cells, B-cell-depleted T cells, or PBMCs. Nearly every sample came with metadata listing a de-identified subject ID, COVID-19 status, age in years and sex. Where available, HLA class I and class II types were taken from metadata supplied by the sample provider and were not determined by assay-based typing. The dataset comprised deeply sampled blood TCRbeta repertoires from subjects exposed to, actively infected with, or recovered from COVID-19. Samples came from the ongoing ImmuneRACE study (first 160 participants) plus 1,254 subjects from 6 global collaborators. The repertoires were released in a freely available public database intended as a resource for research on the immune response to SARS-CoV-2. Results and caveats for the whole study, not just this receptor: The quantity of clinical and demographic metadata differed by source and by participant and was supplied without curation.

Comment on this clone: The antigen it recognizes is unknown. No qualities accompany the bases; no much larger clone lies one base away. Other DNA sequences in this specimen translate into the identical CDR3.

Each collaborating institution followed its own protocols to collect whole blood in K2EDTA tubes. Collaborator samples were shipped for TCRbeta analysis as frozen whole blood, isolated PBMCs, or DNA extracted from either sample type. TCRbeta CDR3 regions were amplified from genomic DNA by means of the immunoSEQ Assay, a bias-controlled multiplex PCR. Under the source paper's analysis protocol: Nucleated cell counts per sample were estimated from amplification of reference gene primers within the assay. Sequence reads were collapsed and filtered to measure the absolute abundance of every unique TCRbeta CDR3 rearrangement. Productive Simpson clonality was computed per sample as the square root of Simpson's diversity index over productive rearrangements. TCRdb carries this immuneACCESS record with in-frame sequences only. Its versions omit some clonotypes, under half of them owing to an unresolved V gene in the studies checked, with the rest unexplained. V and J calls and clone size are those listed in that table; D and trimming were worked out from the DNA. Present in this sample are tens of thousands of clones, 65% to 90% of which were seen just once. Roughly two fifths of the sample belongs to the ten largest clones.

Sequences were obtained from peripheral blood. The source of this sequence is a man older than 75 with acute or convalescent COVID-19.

In nucleotides, the sequence is TGCGCCAGCAGCTTAGGGGTCCAAGAGACCCAGTACTTC. It translates to CASSLGVQETQYF. The receptor chain draws on TRBV5-1 and TRBJ2-5; perhaps TRBD1 is the D gene, with 5 bases matching. Spanning cysteine to phenylalanine, the CDR3 consists of 13 amino acids. Kept here is only the CDR3 DNA, which spans 39 bases and is read in frame from base 1. The germline V gene sets CDR1 to SGHRS and CDR2 to YFSETQ. V is pared back by 2 bases and J by 1 base, with 6 bases lying between the germline termini.